Included here is one T cell receptor beta chain sequence, with context. The sample originates from a study of blood T cell repertoires in COVID-19. Whole-study context: From T cells, B-cell-depleted T cells, or PBMCs came the material, which was cDNA or gDNA.

The cohort comprised adults aged about 18 to 100 years residing in 24 US areas. Participants in the exposed group had met a COVID-19 case in the 2 weeks before joining the study. Trimming removed 0 bases at V and 2 bases at J, with 13 bases between. The germline gives CDR1 SGHKS, CDR2 YYEKEE (reference sequence). This CDR3 is built from 16 residues. Authors' methods: Counts of nucleated cells, estimated from reference gene primer amplification, were obtained. The repertoire was sequenced with immunoSEQ multiplex PCR; TCRdb's copy has only in-frame clones and lacks some. The V and J calls and clone size were taken over from that table, and D and trimming were inferred from the DNA. The table shows a few hundred thousand clones, with roughly 90% occurring only once.

The chain carries TRBV5-5 and TRBJ2-3, with a weak D call TRBD2 (7 bases). This clonotype originated in a woman in her 30s who had been exposed to COVID-19. The specimen sequenced was PBMCs or T cells enriched from blood (not recorded which). CDR3 nucleotide sequence: TGTGCCAGCAGCTTGGTAGGGGCGGGGGCCACAGATACGCAGTATTTT. Amino acid sequence: CASSLVGAGATDTQYF.